This T cell receptor (beta chain) was observed in a study of T cell changes during pregnancy in multiple sclerosis. A few counts support this clone. Clones were sequenced by immunoSEQ multiplex PCR, and TCRdb holds only the in-frame ones, with some missing. The table includes roughly 100,000 clones, 91% detected once. Germline-derived CDR1 and CDR2 are SGHRS and YFSETQ. V gave up 0 bases and J gave up 3 bases; unmatched junction bases: 3. The CDR3 consists of 18 residues. This clonotype was obtained from a female donor with multiple sclerosis, enrolled in a pregnancy study. This specimen consisted of peripheral blood, obtained before pregnancy. V is TRBV5-1 and J is TRBJ2-6, with 13 bases matching TRBD2. DNA of the CDR3: TGCGCCAGCAGCTTGGGAGGACTAGCGGGGGTTGGGGCCAACGTCCTGACTTTC. Residues: CASSLGGLAGVGANVLTF.